Detailed here is one T cell receptor (beta chain). Its specificity is not known. Using immunoSEQ multiplex PCR, the repertoire was profiled, and TCRdb retains in-frame clones only, with some absent. The sample has tens of thousands of clones; over 65% are singletons. This record comes from a study of vaccination effects on CD4 cells after COVID-19. General observations from the study: The vaccine-induced clones of healthy vaccinees included only 1 of 255 that cross-reacted with common cold coronaviruses. Late after vaccination, infection- and vaccine-induced clones showed marked clonal contraction.

Before sequencing took place, the ViraFEST assay used viral peptide pools to expand antigen-specific CD4+ T cells. Culture proceeded for approximately 10 days, and CD4+ T cells were then isolated. Vaccinees lacked prior SARS-CoV-2 infection and tested negative for nucleocapsid antibodies. The culture medium for two million PBMC per well included about 10 IU/ml IL-2 and about 9.1 ug/ml peptides. The receptor's source is a human donor who received a COVID-19 vaccine. Sequencing was performed on CD4+ T cells from PBMCs cultured with HCoV-NL63 spike peptides, taken before COVID-19 vaccination.

The CDR3 DNA follows: TGTGCCAGCAGCGGGGACAGGGGGAGGAAAGCTTTCTTT. Its protein is CASSGDRGRKAFF. The chain uses TRBV28 and TRBJ1-1; TRBD1 matches 11 bases. Germline loops: CDR1 MDHEN, CDR2 SYDVKM. CDR3 length: 13 residues. V shed 6 bases and J 9 bases; nucleotides not matched to a gene: 6. Based on the CDR3 plus reference TRBV28 and TRBJ1-1, the full variable domain is DVKVTQSSRYLVKRTGEKVFLECVQDMDHENMFWYRQDPGLGLRLIYFSYDVKMKEKGDIPEGYSVSREKKERFSLILESASTNQTSMYLCASSGDRGRKAFFGQGTRLTVV.